This TCR beta chain was recorded in a study of T cell responses to AZD1222 COVID-19 vaccine (dated by TCRdb to the early 2020s). General notes on the study: TCR sequencing covered some 240 trial participants: about 210 given two doses of AZD1222 and approximately 26 given two doses of MenACWY control vaccine. Enrollment into the trials was organized by age into subgroups of 18-55, 56-69 and 70-plus years, and those subgroups contained roughly 140, 27 and 60 TCR-sequenced participants, respectively.

The CDR3 regions of human TCRbeta chains were analyzed by immunosequencing. The original pipeline was this. TCRs in the repertoires were matched against a reference library of SARS-CoV-2-specific TCRs that had been generated with the MIRA antigen-specificity platform. Breadth was defined as the fraction of unique TCRs that were SARS-CoV-2-associated. Depth was defined as the fraction of total T cells that were SARS-CoV-2-associated. Using the MIRA data, each spike-specific TCR was assigned both to the spike region to which the TCR was reactive and to a CD4 or CD8 class. Log10-transformed breadth and depth values were compared by one-way ANOVA with Sidak's multiple comparisons tests. Not all clones reach the TCRdb copy of this immuneACCESS table, which keeps in-frame sequences only. Checked studies attribute under half of the gap to unresolved V genes and leave the rest unexplained. D and trimming come from the DNA, and the V and J calls and clone size come from that table. For this sample the table gives 150,000 or so clones, of which approximately 87% were detected only once. Clones ranked in the top ten supply about 5% of the sample.

Points the paper makes about the study in general: After two AZD1222 doses, both the breadth and the depth of spike-specific TCRs were significantly higher than at day 0 and than in MenACWY recipients. Epitopes outside the regions mutated in the B.1.351 and B.1.1.7 variants were reportedly recognized by nearly half of the unique spike-specific TCRs. Because no day 14 peak-response samples were available, repertoires were characterized only after the peak T cell response. In the small 56-69-year group, the increase in depth fell short of significance, most likely because of low power. Conclusions about previously exposed vaccinees are limited, since just a handful of AZD1222 recipients were seropositive for SARS-CoV-2 at baseline. The vaccine-associated CD4 TCRs covered the entire spike protein, and the dominant responses fell in regions 160-218 and 743-854. Participants were mostly white British and included more females than males, and it was suggested by the authors that clonal diversity may have been underestimated.

This sample's time point label indicates: baseline before first vaccination. The sample's treatment or condition, from its label and the paper: meningococcal conjugate vaccine given as trial control. The vaccinee samples were drawn from two UK trials, COV001 and COV002, one of which was a single-blind randomized controlled phase 2/3 trial testing AZD1222 (ChAdOx1 nCoV-19) in healthy adults. Trial participant PBMC samples were collected at day 0 and day 28 after the second dose for TCRbeta chain sequencing. There are 15 amino acids in the CDR3, from cysteine to phenylalanine inclusive. Only CDR3 DNA remains: 45 bases, in frame from the first base. Clipping removes 6 bases from V and 12 bases from J, with 15 as the unmatched junction base count. From the germline V gene, CDR1 is MNHEY and CDR2 is SVGAGI. Remarks on this clone: Its antigen is unknown. No base quality information exists; no much larger clone differs at one position.

The sequence derives from an adult in good health. This chain is built from TRBV6-5 and TRBJ2-7, with 12 bases in between that match TRBD2. The sequencing used peripheral blood, collected on day 0 of MenACWY control vaccination. The CDR3 in this case is CASRETGTSGHGWYF. The sequence in DNA is TGTGCCAGCAGGGAGACCGGGACTAGCGGGCACGGTTGGTACTTC.